Listed here are 30 T cell receptor beta chains from one sample, sequenced in a study of blood T cell repertoires in COVID-19. Sequencing was performed with immunoSEQ multiplex PCR; in TCRdb, only in-frame clones are kept and a portion is missing. The sample records around 310,000 clones, about nine tenths being singletons. The material sequenced was PBMCs or T cells enriched from blood (not recorded which). The source of these receptors is a woman aged 25 to 39 who had recovered from COVID-19.

Concerning this clone itself: Other DNA sequences in the sample encode the same CDR3. The chain is built from TRBV29-1 and TRBJ1-1; D gene uncertain. Per germline, CDR1 SQVTM and CDR2 ANQGSEA. The CDR3 sequence is 13 residues long. V lost 4 bases and J lost 0, with 9 bases in between. CDR3 nucleotides: TGCAGCGTTGCTGGCAGATTGAACACTGAAGCTTTCTTT. It is translated as CSVAGRLNTEAFF. The variable domain in full, with the rest retrieved from reference TRBV29-1 and TRBJ1-1, is SAVISQKPSRDICQRGTSLTIQCQVDSQVTMMFWYRQQPGQSLTLIATANQGSEATYESGFVIDKFPISRPNLTFSTLTVSNMSPEDSSIYLCSVAGRLNTEAFFGQGTRLTVV.

The genes are TRBV19 and TRBJ1-5, with D perhaps matching TRBD1 (6 bases). V gave up 4 bases and J gave up 0 bases, with 16 bases separating them. CDR1 and CDR2 (germline): LNHDA, SQIVND (reference sequence). CDR3 size: 17 residues. In DNA, the CDR3 is TGTGCCAGTAGTAAACCCGGGACACGACTTAGCAATCAGCCCCAGCATTTT. Translation: CASSKPGTRLSNQPQHF.

This clone was recorded a few times. This chain links TRBV29-1 with TRBJ1-3; 7 bases fit TRBD1. V gave up 4 bases and J gave up 4 bases; unmatched junction bases: 7. Germline loops: CDR1 SQVTM, CDR2 ANQGSEA. This CDR3 is 14 amino acids long. The CDR3 region has the DNA TGCAGCGTTGGTTTAGGGGGCTACGGAAACACCATATATTTT. Protein sequence: CSVGLGGYGNTIYF.

This clone was observed a handful of times. This sequence joins TRBV21-1 and TRBJ1-2. TRBV21-1 is reported as a pseudogene. The CDR3 covers 12 residues. The CDR3 DNA is TGTGCCAGCAGAGCTGGTAACTATGGCTACACCTTC. Protein sequence: CASRAGNYGYTF.

The V call is TRBV5-1, the J call TRBJ2-7; TRBD2 aligns across 13 bases. J was trimmed by 5 bases and V by 6 bases; bases with no gene match: 2. The CDR3 is 13 amino acids. Germline-derived CDR1 and CDR2 are SGHRS and YFSETQ. CDR3: CASTGTSGNEQYF. In DNA, the CDR3 is TGCGCCAGCACGGGGACTAGCGGGAACGAGCAGTACTTC.

The rearrangement uses TRBV3-1 (or the pseudogene TRBV3-2) and TRBJ2-3; TRBD2 is a possible D gene (6 bases). V lost 3 bases and J 1 base, leaving 20 bases between the germline ends. Germline CDR1 is LGHDT and CDR2 is YNNKEL (reference sequence). The CDR3 sequence is 18 residues long. CDR3 sequence reads: CASSHIGEESVGTDTQYF. The CDR3 bases are TGTGCCAGCAGCCACATTGGGGAGGAATCGGTTGGCACAGATACGCAGTATTTT.

The chain is built from TRBV28 and TRBJ2-7; possibly TRBD2 for D (6 bases). This CDR3 comprises 18 residues. V lost 1 base, J lost 6 bases, and 25 bases lay in between. CDR1 and CDR2 from the germline V gene are MDHEN and SYDVKM. The DNA of the CDR3 is TGTGCCAGCAGTTTATACCCTTCCTTGGGGGGAGAGAGTACCGAGCAGTACTTC. This gives the protein CASSLYPSLGGESTEQYF.

The chain joins TRBV27 to TRBJ1-1; D not resolved. V shed 2 bases and J shed 1 base, with 11 bases lying between them. Germline V gives CDR1 MNHEY, CDR2 SMNVEV (reference sequence). The CDR3 has 15 amino acids. DNA of the CDR3: TGTGCCAGCAGTTTAAGAGGAGGGTGGAACACTGAAGCTTTCTTT. Protein product: CASSLRGGWNTEAFF.

The chain is built from TRBV15 and TRBJ2-1; D possibly corresponds to TRBD2 (6 bases). Germline V gene data show CDR1 as LNHNV and CDR2 as YYDKDF (reference sequence). The CDR3 has 16 amino acids. With 5 bases removed from V and 4 bases from J, the gap between germline ends came to 18 bases. This CDR3 is CATSLGGKSLYNEQFF. As DNA, the CDR3 is TGTGCCACCAGCCTCGGGGGAAAATCACTATACAATGAGCAGTTCTTC.

The sample holds one count of this clone. The gene calls are TRBV28 and TRBJ2-5; TRBD2 aligns across 11 bases. Germline V CDR1 and CDR2: MDHEN, SYDVKM. V lost 5 bases, J lost 5 bases, and 10 bases stayed unmatched. CDR3 size: 16 residues. Here the CDR3 reads CASSLPTSGTRETQYF. In DNA form, the CDR3 reads TGTGCCAGCAGTCTCCCGACTAGCGGGACCCGGGAGACCCAGTACTTC.

V is TRBV11-2 and J is TRBJ1-2; TRBD1 matches at 10 bases. Germline CDR1 and CDR2: SGHAT and FQNNGV. V lost 5 bases, J lost 4 bases, and 13 bases stayed unmatched. CDR3 length: 17 residues. DNA of the CDR3: TGTGCCAGCAGCGGGTACCTGACAGGGGGCGAAGGCTATGGCTACACCTTC. It yields the protein CASSGYLTGGEGYGYTF.

This chain connects TRBV7-2 to TRBJ2-7; TRBD2 might be the D (6 bases). This CDR3 is built from 13 residues. V was pared by 4 bases and J by 2 bases, with 9 bases between. Germline CDR1 and CDR2: SGHTA and FQGNSA. The CDR3 DNA sequence: TGTGCCAGCAGCTCCGGGGGAACCTACGAGCAGTACTTC. Its protein product is CASSSGGTYEQYF.

The chain couples TRBV5-5 to TRBJ1-5; TRBD1 matches 12 bases. This CDR3 has 16 residues. From germline, CDR1 is SGHKS and CDR2 YYEKEE (reference sequence). V was clipped by 4 bases and J by 7 bases; unmatched bases: 9. In nucleotides, the CDR3 is TGTGCCAGCAGCCCAGGGACAGGGGGCGTGGGGCAGCCCCAGCATTTT. Translating gives CASSPGTGGVGQPQHF.

The chain recombines TRBV28 with TRBJ1-4, with D possibly being TRBD1 (6 bases). The CDR3 extends over 16 amino acids. Germline V gives CDR1 MDHEN, CDR2 SYDVKM. V lost 5 bases and J lost 0, with 13 bases in between. The CDR3 reads CASSSTWTATNEKLFF. The DNA for the CDR3 is TGTGCCAGCAGTAGTACCTGGACAGCAACTAATGAAAAACTGTTTTTT. The full variable domain, in which reference TRBV28 and TRBJ1-4 provide the parts outside the CDR3, is DVKVTQSSRYLVKRTGEKVFLECVQDMDHENMFWYRQDPGLGLRLIYFSYDVKMKEKGDIPEGYSVSREKKERFSLILESASTNQTSMYLCASSSTWTATNEKLFFGSGTQLSVL.

The rearrangement uses TRBV18 and TRBJ2-5, with D possibly being TRBD1 (5 bases). The germline gives CDR1 KGHSH, CDR2 LQKENI. There are 13 residues in the CDR3. Trimming shortened V by 3 bases and J by 5 bases, and 10 bases separated the two germline ends. The CDR3 DNA reads as TGTGCCAGCTCACCCCAGGGCCGGGAGACCCAGTACTTC. Translating gives CASSPQGRETQYF.

The V gene is TRBV5-8, the J gene TRBJ2-7; the match to TRBD1 covers 10 bases. V shed 4 bases, J shed 3 bases, and the junction held 13 bases outside the gene matches. The length of the CDR3 is 17 residues. Germline loops: CDR1 SGHTS, CDR2 YDEGEE. The CDR3 region has the DNA TGTGCCAGCAGCGAGGAAGGGGCTTGGACAGGGGGCTACGAGCAGTACTTC. It encodes CASSEEGAWTGGYEQYF.

V usage is TRBV10-3 and J usage is TRBJ2-3; 7 nucleotides match TRBD2. With V trimmed by 7 bases and J by 1 base, 5 bases remained unmatched. In germline, CDR1 is ENHRY, CDR2 SYGVKD. The CDR3 extends over 14 amino acids. For the CDR3, the DNA is TGTGCCATCACCCCACGGGGGGGCACAGATACGCAGTATTTT. Its translation: CAITPRGGTDTQYF.

The gene calls are TRBV19 and TRBJ1-4; 7 bases are shared with TRBD1. The CDR3 sequence is 15 residues long. The trim removed 6 bases at V and 3 bases at J, leaving 7 bases unmatched. Germline-derived CDR1 and CDR2 are LNHDA and SQIVND (reference sequence). The CDR3 sequence: CASSLYRGANEKLFF. The CDR3 DNA follows: TGTGCCAGTAGCCTTTACAGGGGAGCTAATGAAAAACTGTTTTTT.

This chain connects TRBV9 to TRBJ1-3; 7 nucleotides line up with TRBD1. Germline CDR1 SGDLS, CDR2 YYNGEE. CDR3 length: 14 amino acids. J gave up 4 bases and V 0 bases, and 1 base lay outside the gene matches. The CDR3 region is CASSVEGAGNTIYF. DNA of the CDR3: TGTGCCAGCAGCGTAGAGGGGGCCGGAAACACCATATATTTT. Drawing the rest from reference TRBV9 and TRBJ1-3, the complete variable domain is DSGVTQTPKHLITATGQRVTLRCSPRSGDLSVYWYQQSLDQGLQFLIQYYNGEERAKGNILERFSAQQFPDLHSELNLSSLELGDSALYFCASSVEGAGNTIYFGEGSWLTVV.

Only one count was recorded for this clone. The genes are TRBV5-1 and TRBJ1-3; 9 bases match TRBD1. The CDR3 loop spans 17 amino acids. V gave up 4 bases and J gave up 2 bases; unmatched junction bases: 10. From germline, CDR1 is SGHRS and CDR2 YFSETQ. The CDR3 nucleotides read TGCGCCAGCAGCGCGCTAAACAGGGGGCTCCCTGGAAACACCATATATTTT. Translated, it gives CASSALNRGLPGNTIYF.

This sequence joins TRBV4-3 and TRBJ2-3; 13 bases align to TRBD2. The CDR3 consists of 20 residues. V dropped 0 bases and J dropped 5; count of bases not matched to a gene: 14. Germline V gives CDR1 LGHNA, CDR2 YSLEER. CDR3 DNA: TGCGCCAGCAGCCAAGAAGCACTAGCGGGAGGGGGTTTATCTGGAGATACGCAGTATTTT. Translation gives CASSQEALAGGGLSGDTQYF.

The chain uses TRBV18 and TRBJ2-7; 8 bases align to TRBD1. V dropped 4 bases and J dropped 2; count of bases not matched to a gene: 10. Looked up from germline, CDR1 is KGHSH and CDR2 is LQKENI. There are 16 residues in the CDR3. The CDR3 is CASSRLIQGDTYEQYF. CDR3 coding DNA: TGTGCCAGCTCACGCTTGATACAGGGGGATACCTACGAGCAGTACTTC.

CDR3 nucleotide sequence: TGTGCCAGCAGTTCCGGACAGGGTAGTGGGGAGCTGTTTTTT. It translates to CASSSGQGSGELFF. The chain couples TRBV11-2 to TRBJ2-2; 8 nucleotides line up with TRBD1. J was trimmed by 8 bases and V by 6 bases; bases with no gene match: 8. CDR1 and CDR2 (germline): SGHAT, FQNNGV. The CDR3 consists of 14 residues. Full variable domain (remainder filled in from reference TRBV11-2 and TRBJ2-2): EAGVAQSPRYKIIEKRQSVAFWCNPISGHATLYWYQQILGQGPKLLIQFQNNGVVDDSQLPKDRFSAERLKGVDSTLKIQPAKLEDSAVYLCASSSGQGSGELFFGEGSRLTVL.

In nucleotides, the CDR3 is TGTGCCAGCAGTGACAACAGTAATGAAAAACTGTTTTTT. Its protein is CASSDNSNEKLFF. The rearrangement joins TRBV6-4 to TRBJ1-4; D is uncertain. With 2 bases removed from V and 4 bases from J, the gap between germline ends came to 5 bases. CDR1 and CDR2 from the germline V gene are MRHNA and SNTAGT. CDR3 length: 13 residues.

The V call is TRBV5-5, the J call TRBJ1-2; tentatively, D is TRBD1 (5 bases). V dropped 4 bases and J dropped 7 bases, with 17 bases sitting between them. This CDR3 has 14 residues. Germline V gene data show CDR1 as SGHKS and CDR2 as YYEKEE (reference sequence). The CDR3 DNA reads TGTGCCAGCAGCGGGGGGGATTTCTCGTTTGGCTACACCTTC. Translating gives CASSGGDFSFGYTF.

The chain is built from TRBV4-2 and TRBJ2-3; D remains ambiguous. CDR3 length: 14 amino acids. Germline CDR1 is LGHNA and CDR2 is YNFKEQ. Trimming left V 1 base short and J 1 base short, with 6 bases between. The CDR3 bases are TGTGCCAGCAGCCAAGTATCAGGCACAGATACGCAGTATTTT. It codes for CASSQVSGTDTQYF.

About this clone: A junction boundary mismatches the germline segment, possibly from a read error. The chain combines TRBV6-5 with TRBJ1-1; the match to TRBD1 covers 7 bases. The CDR3 length is 13 residues. The V gene's germline CDR1 is MNHEY and CDR2 SVGAGI. The DNA of the CDR3 is TGTGCCAGCAGAGATACGACAGGGTCGCGCAGCCTCTTT. This gives the protein CASRDTTGSRSLF.

This chain connects TRBV28 to TRBJ1-1; D is uncertain. The CDR3 totals 18 residues. Germline V CDR1 and CDR2: MDHEN, SYDVKM. The V end was cut by 6 bases, the J end by 0 bases, with 23 bases between. DNA of the CDR3: TGTGCCAGCAGCACTCCCCCCGCGACATTTAACCTGAACACTGAAGCTTTCTTT. Translation: CASSTPPATFNLNTEAFF.

CDR3 nucleotides: TGCGCCAGCAGCGAAGGACAACCCGTTTTAGAGACCCAGTACTTC. Protein sequence: CASSEGQPVLETQYF. The chain joins TRBV23-1 to TRBJ2-5, with D tentatively TRBD1 (5 bases). TRBV23-1 is given ORF status, its function remaining uncertain. V lost 6 bases to trimming and J lost 4 bases, with 18 bases between them. The CDR3 runs 15 residues.

The rearrangement links TRBV7-8 to TRBJ2-7, with 10 positions matching TRBD2. V shed 3 bases and J 2 bases; nucleotides not matched to a gene: 4. Per germline, CDR1 SGHVS and CDR2 FQNEAQ. There are 15 residues in the CDR3. The CDR3 sequence is CASSFNLAGAYEQYF. In DNA, the CDR3 is TGTGCCAGCAGCTTCAACCTAGCGGGAGCCTACGAGCAGTACTTC.